This is a list of T cell receptor beta chains from one sample in a study of T-cell reconstitution after alpha-beta-depleted transplantation in children. TCRdb re-called the PCR reads with MiXCR, one entry per CDR3 protein. The table records around 300,000 distinct CDR3 sequences, approximately 23% of them present only once. The sample here was PBMCs, mostly from graft donor cells, taken 180 days after TCRalphabeta/CD19-depleted stem cell transplant. The receptors originated from a male patient under 18 who had a stem cell transplant for acute lymphoblastic leukemia, so the T cells may come from the graft donor. The conserved cysteine and the conserved F or W are not part of the CDR3 here.

>TRBV5-4|TRBJ2-1
ASSLTRIMDEQF
>TRBV29-1|TRBJ1-5
SVTGGSNQPQH
>TRBV9|TRBJ2-7
ASSVREGSYEQY
>TRBV5-5|TRBJ1-5
ASSLYLGRTNSNQPQH
>TRBV12-3/TRBV12-4|TRBJ2-5
ASTRTGGETQY
>TRBV5-1|TRBJ1-1
ASSPWTVNTEAF
>TRBV7-2|TRBJ2-7
ASSLITAIDINYEQY
>TRBV11-1|TRBJ2-3
ASSSSDGLAGVMHTQY
>TRBV20-1|TRBJ2-5
SARDVRGQETQY
>TRBV20-1|TRBJ2-1
SARYLRATEQF
>TRBV18|TRBJ2-7
ASSPPKKGWATAYEQY
>TRBV29-1|TRBJ1-5
SVMEAGYSNQPQH
>TRBV7-3|TRBJ2-3
ASSPYGRETQDTQY
>TRBV6-2/TRBV6-3|TRBJ1-1
ASSYSKGVNTEAF
>TRBV11-2|TRBJ1-1
ASSFWTVNTEAF